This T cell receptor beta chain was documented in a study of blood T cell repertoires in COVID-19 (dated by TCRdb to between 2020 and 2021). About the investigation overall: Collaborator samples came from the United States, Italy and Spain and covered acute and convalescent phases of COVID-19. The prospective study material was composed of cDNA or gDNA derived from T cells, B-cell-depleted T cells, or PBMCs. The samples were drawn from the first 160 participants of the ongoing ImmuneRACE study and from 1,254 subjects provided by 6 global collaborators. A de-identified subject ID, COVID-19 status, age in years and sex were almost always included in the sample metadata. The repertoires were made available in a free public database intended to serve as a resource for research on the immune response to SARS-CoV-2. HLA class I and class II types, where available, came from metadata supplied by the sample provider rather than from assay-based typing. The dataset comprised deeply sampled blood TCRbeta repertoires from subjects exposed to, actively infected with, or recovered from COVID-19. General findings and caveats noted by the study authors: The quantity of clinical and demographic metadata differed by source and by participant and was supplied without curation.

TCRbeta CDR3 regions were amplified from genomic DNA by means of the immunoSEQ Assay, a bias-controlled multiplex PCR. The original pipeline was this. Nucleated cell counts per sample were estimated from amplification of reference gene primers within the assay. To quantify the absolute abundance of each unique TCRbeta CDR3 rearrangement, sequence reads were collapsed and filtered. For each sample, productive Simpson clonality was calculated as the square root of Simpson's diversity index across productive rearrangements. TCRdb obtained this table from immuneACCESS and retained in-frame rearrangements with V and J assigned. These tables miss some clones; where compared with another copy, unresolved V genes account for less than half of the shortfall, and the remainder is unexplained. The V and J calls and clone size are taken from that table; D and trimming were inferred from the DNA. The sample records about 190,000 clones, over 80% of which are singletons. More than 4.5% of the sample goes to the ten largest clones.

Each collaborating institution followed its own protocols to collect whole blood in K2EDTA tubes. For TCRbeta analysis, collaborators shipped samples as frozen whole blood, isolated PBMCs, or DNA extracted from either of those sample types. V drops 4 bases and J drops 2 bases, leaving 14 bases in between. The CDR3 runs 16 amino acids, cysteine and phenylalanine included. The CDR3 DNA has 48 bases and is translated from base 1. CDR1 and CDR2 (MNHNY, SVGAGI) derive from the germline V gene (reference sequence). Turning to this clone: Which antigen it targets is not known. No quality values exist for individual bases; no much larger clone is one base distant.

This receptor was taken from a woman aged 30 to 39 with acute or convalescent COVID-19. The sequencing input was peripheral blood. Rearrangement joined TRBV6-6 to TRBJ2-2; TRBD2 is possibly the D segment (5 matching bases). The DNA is TGTGCCAGCAGTTCAGTAGAGCGGCCTAACACCGGGGAGCTGTTTTTT. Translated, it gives CASSSVERPNTGELFF.